This T cell receptor (beta chain) stems from a study of cytomegalovirus exposure and HLA in healthy donors. Study in general: An early release of data contained roughly 86 million unique TCRs, which came from HLA-typed donors.

The PCR was carried out with 60 Vbeta primers and 13 Jbeta primers. Using immunoSEQ multiplex PCR, the repertoire was profiled, and TCRdb retains in-frame clones only, with some absent. The sample has 120,000 to 150,000 clones; 60% to 85% are singletons. Remarks on this clone: Its cognate antigen is unknown.

Findings of the study overall: The authors later found most CMV-associated TCR beta chains appeared HLA-restricted. According to an earlier analysis, most TCR beta V segments yielded productive rearrangements about 90% or about 30% of the time.

Sequenced: PBMCs. This clonotype was obtained from a man in his forties in good health and CMV-seropositive.

The CDR3 bases are TGTGCCAGCAGTGACCTGGCAGGGACAGATACGCAGTATTTT. Its protein product is CASSDLAGTDTQYF. V and J are TRBV2 and TRBJ2-3; D perhaps matches TRBD1 (5 bases). CDR1 is SNHLY, CDR2 FYNNEI, per germline. Trimming removed 3 bases from V and 3 bases from J, with 10 bases in between. The CDR3 extends over 14 amino acids.